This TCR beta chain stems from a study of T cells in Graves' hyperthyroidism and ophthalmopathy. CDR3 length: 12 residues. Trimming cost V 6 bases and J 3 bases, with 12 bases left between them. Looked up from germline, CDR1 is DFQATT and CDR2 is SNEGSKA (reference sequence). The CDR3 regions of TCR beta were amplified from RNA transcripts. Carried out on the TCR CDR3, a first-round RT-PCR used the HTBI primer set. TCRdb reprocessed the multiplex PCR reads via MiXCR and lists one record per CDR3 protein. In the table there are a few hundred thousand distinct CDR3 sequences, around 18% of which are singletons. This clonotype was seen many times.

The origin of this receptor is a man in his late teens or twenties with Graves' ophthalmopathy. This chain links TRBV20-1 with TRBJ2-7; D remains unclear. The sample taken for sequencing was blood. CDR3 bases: TGCAGTGCCCAAGGGCCGATCTACGAGCAGTACTTC. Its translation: CSAQGPIYEQYF.